This TCR beta chain comes out of a study of blood T cell repertoires in COVID-19 (dated by TCRdb to the early 2020s). At the level of the whole study: Samples from collaborators originated in the United States, Italy and Spain and spanned both the acute and convalescent phases of COVID-19. Where HLA class I and class II types were available, the types were taken from metadata supplied by the sample provider, not from assay-based typing. Samples were obtained from the ongoing ImmuneRACE study (first 160 participants) and from approximately 1,200 subjects provided by 6 global collaborators. The dataset comprised deeply sampled blood TCRbeta repertoires from subjects exposed to, actively infected with, or recovered from COVID-19. The material from the prospective study consisted of cDNA or gDNA derived from T cells, B-cell-depleted T cells, or PBMCs. A de-identified subject ID, COVID-19 status, age in years and sex were almost always included in the sample metadata. The repertoires were made available in a free public database intended to serve as a resource for research on the immune response to SARS-CoV-2. Summary of the overall study and its limitations: The quantity of clinical and demographic metadata differed by source and by participant and was supplied without curation.

Comment on this clone: Its antigen is not yet known. No base qualities exist here, and no much larger clone lies one base off it.

The CDR3 starts with the cysteine, ends with the phenylalanine, and has 17 residues. The DNA shown is the 51-base CDR3, in frame from base 1. The CDR1 and CDR2 encoded by the germline V gene are ENHRY and SYGVKD. V lost 0 bases and J lost 1 base; the stretch between them is 14 bases long. TCRbeta CDR3 regions were amplified from genomic DNA by means of the immunoSEQ Assay, a bias-controlled multiplex PCR. The authors' analysis ran thus. The number of nucleated cells in each sample was estimated by amplification of reference gene primers within the assay. To quantify the absolute abundance of each unique TCRbeta CDR3 rearrangement, sequence reads were collapsed and filtered. For each sample, productive Simpson clonality was calculated as the square root of Simpson's diversity index across productive rearrangements. Sourced from immuneACCESS, this table was stored by TCRdb with only in-frame sequences that have V and J called. A share of the clones is absent; for the studies checked, an unresolved V gene accounts for under half, and the remainder has no known explanation. Clone size and V and J calls were adopted from that table, with D and trimming inferred from the DNA. Recorded for this sample are a few hundred thousand clones; more than 75% of them occurred a single time. 0.99% of the sample is taken by the ten largest.

A second Seattle source provided samples from volunteer blood donors who had recovered from COVID-19. The collaborating institutions used their own protocols to collect whole blood in K2EDTA tubes. For TCRbeta analysis, collaborators shipped samples in one of three forms: frozen whole blood, isolated PBMCs, or DNA extracted from either of those sample types. Recombination joined TRBV10-3 with TRBJ2-3; a tentative D call is TRBD2 (7 bases match). The sequence came from a woman between 40 and 55 years old who had recovered from COVID-19. Sequences were obtained from peripheral blood. The CDR3 region reads CAISESIGGAGTDTQYF. At the DNA level, the sequence is TGTGCCATCAGTGAGTCGATTGGGGGGGCCGGCACAGATACGCAGTATTTT.